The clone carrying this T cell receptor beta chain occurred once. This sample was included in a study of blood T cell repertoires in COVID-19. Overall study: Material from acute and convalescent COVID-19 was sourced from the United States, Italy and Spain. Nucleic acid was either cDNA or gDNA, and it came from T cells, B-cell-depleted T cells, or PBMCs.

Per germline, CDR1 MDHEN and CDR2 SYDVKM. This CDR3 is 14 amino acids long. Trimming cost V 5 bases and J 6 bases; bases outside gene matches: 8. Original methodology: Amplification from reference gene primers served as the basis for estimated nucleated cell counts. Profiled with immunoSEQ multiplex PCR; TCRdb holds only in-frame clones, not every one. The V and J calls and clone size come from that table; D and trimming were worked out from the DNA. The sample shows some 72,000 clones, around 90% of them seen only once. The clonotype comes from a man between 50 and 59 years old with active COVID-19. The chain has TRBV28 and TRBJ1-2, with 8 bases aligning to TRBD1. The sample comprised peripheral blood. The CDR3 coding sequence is TGTGCCAGCAGTCTTACAGGGGGTCTTAATGGCTACACCTTC. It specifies CASSLTGGLNGYTF.